Listed below are T cell receptor beta chains from one sample, sequenced in a study of tumor-infiltrating lymphocytes in primary liver carcinoma. TCRdb passed the multiplex PCR reads through MiXCR, listing each CDR3 protein once. In the table there are tens of thousands of distinct CDR3 sequences, 69% of which are singletons. The sequenced sample was tumor-adjacent normal liver tissue. The receptor set was obtained from a man in his forties with primary liver carcinoma and hepatitis B virus infection. CDR3s include the opening cysteine and the closing phenylalanine or tryptophan. The order of the fields is D gene, clone size, V gene, J gene, CDR3 protein, CDR3 DNA. The D gene is left open where the match is weak. Clone size is stated in some rows and not others, as once, few, many or a class when expanded.

>TRBD2|NA|TRBV12-3/TRBV12-4|TRBJ2-7
CVGSLGLGAYEQYF
TGTGTCGGCAGTCTCGGACTAGGCGCCTACGAGCAGTACTTC
>NA|NA|TRBV24-1|TRBJ2-1
CATSDTQTANEHFF
TGTGCCACTAGTGATACCCAAACGGCCAATGAGCATTTCTTC
>NA|NA|TRBV4-2|TRBJ2-2
CASNQEGSITGELFF
TGTGCCAGCAACCAAGAAGGGTCGATCACTGGGGAGCTGTTTTTT
>NA|NA|TRBV11-2|TRBJ1-4
CACSPGIFPTNEKLFF
TGTGCCTGCAGCCCCGGCATATTTCCAACTAATGAAAAACTGTTTTTT
>NA|NA|TRBV11-1|TRBJ2-1
CASCLTDRAYYNEQFF
TGTGCCAGCTGCTTAACGGACAGAGCGTACTACAATGAGCAGTTCTTC
>NA|NA|TRBV6-7|TRBJ2-7
CANSYSAHERYF
TGTGCCAACAGCTACTCTGCCCACGAGCGGTACTTC
>NA|many|TRBV11-2|TRBJ1-2
CASSLYSVAYSRGYTF
TGTGCCAGCAGCTTATATTCGGTAGCCTATTCTCGAGGCTACACCTTC
>NA|NA|TRBV11-2|TRBJ2-7
CASRLVGSAYEWYF
TGTGCCAGCAGGTTAGTTGGTTCCGCCTACGAGTGGTACTTC
>NA|NA|TRBV6-6|TRBJ1-2
CASAHDTYRPDYGYTF
TGTGCCAGCGCCCACGACACCTACAGGCCAGACTATGGCTACACCTTC
>TRBD1|NA|TRBV5-4|TRBJ1-1
CDSSLVGQGDTEVFF
TGTGACAGCAGCTTGGTCGGGCAGGGGGACACTGAAGTTTTCTTT
>TRBD2|NA|TRBV28|TRBJ2-7
CASSFPAGGYEQYF
TGTGCCAGCAGTTTTCCAGCGGGGGGCTACGAGCAGTATTTC
>TRBD2|NA|TRBV6-1|TRBJ2-1
CTSFSGSLNEQFF
TGTACCAGCTTTAGCGGGAGCCTGAATGAGCAGTTCTTC
>TRBD1|NA|TRBV12-3/TRBV12-4|TRBJ1-1
CAILRRTGENTEAFF
TGTGCCATCCTACGAAGGACAGGGGAAAACACTGAAGCTTTCTTT
>NA|many|TRBV7-9|TRBJ2-3
CASSQGSSTDTQYF
TGTGCCAGCAGCCAAGGCAGTAGCACAGATACGCAGTATTTT
>NA|NA|TRBV7-3|TRBJ2-1
CASSPYQGNYNEKFF
TGTGCCAGCAGCCCCTATCAAGGCAATTACAATGAGAAGTTCTTC
>NA|NA|TRBV11-2|TRBJ2-7
CASSAGVDGSYEQYF
TGTGCCAGCAGCGCAGGGGTGGACGGTTCCTACGAGCAGTACTTC
>NA|many|TRBV13|TRBJ2-7
CASSLGAGTAYEQYF
TGTGCCAGCAGCTTAGGGGCGGGGACGGCCTACGAGCAGTACTTC
>NA|NA|TRBV7-8|TRBJ2-1
CASNPLGGSAVSYNEKFF
TGTGCCAGCAACCCGCTTGGGGGCTCAGCGGTCTCCTACAATGAGAAGTTCTTC
>NA|NA|TRBV7-8|TRBJ2-1
CASSPFGGSAVSYNEQFF
TGTGCCAGCAGCCCTTTTGGAGGCTCAGCGGTCTCCTACAATGAACAGTTCTTC
>NA|NA|TRBV12-3/TRBV12-4|TRBJ1-1
CASGSTGSKTEAFF
TGTGCCAGCGGGAGTACAGGTTCGAAAACTGAAGCTTTCTTT
>TRBD2|NA|TRBV29-1|TRBJ2-1
CSGGLAGGSYSGQFF
TGCAGCGGTGGACTAGCGGGAGGATCCTACAGTGGACAGTTCTTC
>NA|NA|TRBV11-2|TRBJ2-5
CASSLGVAELETQYF
TGTGCCAGCAGCTTAGGAGTAGCGGAATTAGAGACCCAGTACTTC
>TRBD1|NA|TRBV5-4|TRBJ2-7
CASSLFGQAYDKYF
TGTGCCAGCAGCTTGTTCGGACAGGCCTACGACAAGTACTTC
>NA|few|TRBV6-7|TRBJ2-1
CASSYSKGLGDNNEQFF
TGTGCCAGCAGTTACTCGAAAGGACTAGGGGACAACAATGAGCAATTCTTC
>NA|NA|TRBV11-2|TRBJ2-1
CASSLDSSSPVVQFF
TGTGCCAGCAGCTTAGATTCTTCCAGCCCTGTTGTGCAGTTCTTC
>NA|NA|TRBV30|TRBJ2-3
CARGGPSSTDTQYF
TGTGCCCGAGGCGGGCCCAGTAGCACAGATACGCAGTATTTT
>NA|NA|TRBV6-2/TRBV6-3|TRBJ2-3
CASSYSQSEVPTDTQYF
TGTGCCAGCAGTTACTCGCAATCGGAGGTTCCCACAGATACACAGTATTTT
>NA|NA|TRBV6-1|TRBJ2-3
CASSELGGHYTNTQYF
TGTGCCAGTAGTGAATTAGGAGGACACTACACAAATACGCAGTATTTT
>TRBD2|many|TRBV5-6|TRBJ2-1
CASSYPGLGVNEQFF
TGTGCCAGCAGCTACCCGGGACTAGGAGTTAATGAGCAGTTCTTC
>NA|many|TRBV7-9|TRBJ2-3
CASSVFTDTQYF
TGTGCCAGCAGCGTGTTCACAGATACGCAGTATTTT
>NA|NA|TRBV7-8|TRBJ1-2
CASSTADYGYTF
TGTGCCAGCAGCACCGCCGACTATGGCTACACCTTC
>TRBD1|few|TRBV6-1|TRBJ2-1
CASNFGQENNEQFF
TGTGCCAGCAATTTCGGACAGGAAAACAATGAGCAGTTCTTC
>NA|NA|TRBV10-3|TRBJ2-7
CDISVAGQERYF
TGTGACATCAGTGTAGCCGGGCAAGAGCGGTACTTC
>NA|NA|TRBV11-2|TRBJ2-7
CASSSGHPESLYEQYF
TGTGCCAGCAGCTCGGGCCACCCCGAGTCCCTCTACGAGCAGTACTTC
>NA|NA|TRBV6-1|TRBJ2-7
CASRDTKSPYELYF
TGTGCCAGCAGGGATACAAAAAGTCCCTACGAGCTGTACTTC
>NA|NA|TRBV4-1|TRBJ2-7
CASSQGLGGGHEQHF
TGCGCCAGCAGTCAAGGTTTGGGAGGTGGCCACGAGCAGCACTTC
>TRBD1|NA|TRBV11-3|TRBJ2-7
CASSLRWTGENEHYF
TGTGCCAGTAGCTTACGATGGACAGGGGAAAACGAGCATTACTTC
>NA|NA|TRBV11-1|TRBJ2-7
CASSLDRTAFYEQYF
TGTGCCAGCAGCTTAGACAGGACAGCCTTCTATGAGCAGTATTTC
>NA|NA|TRBV6-1|TRBJ1-3
CASSDLLGTSSGNTIYF
TGTGCCAGCAGTGATCTGTTAGGGACCTCCTCTGGAAACACCATATATTTT
>TRBD2|NA|TRBV11-2|TRBJ2-3
CANSTGTSGADTQYF
TGTGCCAACAGCACCGGCACTAGCGGCGCAGATACGCAGTATTTT
>NA|NA|TRBV11-1|TRBJ1-6
CASSRTLVSLLHF
TGTGCCAGCAGCCGGACACTGGTTTCACTTCTCCACTTT
>NA|NA|TRBV11-2|TRBJ2-7
CASNFESGISGEQCF
TGTGCCAGCAACTTTGAGTCCGGGATCTCTGGCGAGCAGTGCTTC
>NA|NA|TRBV11-1|TRBJ2-2
CASCLVHFGELFF
TGTGCCAGCTGCTTAGTACATTTCGGGGAGCTGTTTTTC
>NA|NA|TRBV6-5|TRBJ2-6
CASSYSGSSSGANIVTF
TGTGCCAGCAGTTACTCTGGTAGTAGCTCTGGGGCCAACATCGTGACTTTC
>NA|few|TRBV15|TRBJ2-1
CATSRDRPSNEQFF
TGTGCCACCAGCAGAGATCGTCCGTCCAATGAGCAGTTCTTC
>NA|NA|TRBV4-1|TRBJ2-3
CASSQGIGTDRLVTIDTQYF
TGCGCCAGCAGCCAGGGTATCGGGACGGACAGATTAGTCACCATAGATACGCAGTATTTT
>TRBD2|NA|TRBV28|TRBJ2-7
CASSYFGLAGGRISYDQYF
TGTGCCAGCAGTTATTTCGGATTAGCGGGAGGGCGAATCTCCTACGACCAGTACTTC
>TRBD2|NA|TRBV5-5|TRBJ2-2
CASTLEWTSGTGELCF
TGTGCCAGCACCTTGGAATGGACTAGCGGGACCGGGGAGCTGTGTTTT
>TRBD2|NA|TRBV10-3|TRBJ2-1
CAISESGTNWSREQFF
TGTGCCATCAGTGAGTCAGGGACTAACTGGAGTCGCGAGCAGTTCTTC
>TRBD2|NA|TRBV6-4|TRBJ2-1
CASNEAGTSGVNEQFF
TGTGCCAGCAATGAAGCCGGGACTAGCGGGGTCAATGAGCAGTTCTTC
>TRBD1|once|TRBV10-3|TRBJ1-2
CAIGTGGSGGGYAF
TGTGCAATCGGCACAGGGGGATCAGGGGGTGGCTACGCCTTC
>NA|NA|TRBV6-2/TRBV6-3|TRBJ2-7
CASNAGRTPVEQYF
TGTGCCAGCAATGCGGGACGGACTCCGGTCGAGCAGTACTTC
>TRBD1|NA|TRBV6-2/TRBV6-3|TRBJ2-2
CATPGQGNGELFF
TGTGCCACTCCGGGACAGGGGAACGGGGAGCTGTTTTTT
>TRBD1|NA|TRBV6-1|TRBJ2-7
CASSLAGTGYPYEQYF
TGTGCCAGCAGCCTGGCCGGGACAGGGTACCCCTACGAGCAGTACTTC
>TRBD1|many|TRBV4-2|TRBJ2-7
CASSQDRGGHEQYF
TGTGCCAGCAGCCAAGATCGAGGGGGCCACGAGCAGTACTTC
>TRBD2|many|TRBV4-2|TRBJ2-7
CATTGLAGVYKSYEQYF
TGTGCCACTACTGGACTAGCGGGAGTTTATAAGTCCTACGAGCAGTACTTC
>NA|NA|TRBV28|TRBJ1-5
CASSPYRQPQHF
TGTGCCAGCAGTCCTTATCGACAGCCCCAGCATTTT
>NA|once|TRBV11-2|TRBJ2-4
CASSPSGASTVAKNIQYF
TGCGCCAGCAGCCCAAGTGGGGCTTCCACGGTAGCCAAAAACATTCAGTACTTC
>NA|NA|TRBV18|TRBJ1-5
CASSPTGVYGTDTQHF
TGTGCCAGCTCACCAACGGGGGTATATGGCACAGATACGCAGCATTTT
>TRBD1|many|TRBV30|TRBJ1-3
CAWSGGNFGNTIYF
TGTGCCTGGTCAGGGGGCAATTTTGGAAACACCATATATTTT